The text below deals with one TCR beta chain. The germline gives CDR1 SGHVS, CDR2 FQNEAQ. Trimming cost V 1 base and J 9 bases, with 12 bases left between them. The length of the CDR3 is 13 residues. This specimen belongs to a study of blood T cell repertoires in COVID-19. Study-level information: Acute-phase and convalescent COVID-19 samples originated in the United States, Italy and Spain. T cells, B-cell-depleted T cells, or PBMCs supplied cDNA or gDNA.

Original analysis: Estimation of nucleated cell counts relied on the amplification of reference gene primers. Generated by immunoSEQ multiplex PCR, the TCRdb table keeps only in-frame clones and is missing some. That table supplies the V and J calls and clone size; D and trimming were determined from the DNA. This table has approximately 170,000 clones, 80% to 90% appearing once. The source material was peripheral blood. The TCR sequence derives from a woman aged 70-85 years with acute or convalescent COVID-19. The rearrangement links TRBV7-8 to TRBJ1-2; D gene unclear. Written as DNA, the CDR3 is TGTGCCAGCAGCTTAGACGGACTCAATCGCTACACCTTC. It translates to CASSLDGLNRYTF.